These 25 T cell receptor beta chains were all obtained from the same sample, sequenced in a study of T cell responses to AZD1222 COVID-19 vaccine. Here immunoSEQ multiplex PCR was the method, and the copy in TCRdb shows in-frame clones only, minus some. This table holds 83,000 or so clones, around 89% found once. Specimen: peripheral blood, collected on day 0 of MenACWY control vaccination. These receptors came from an adult in good health.

The rearrangement joins TRBV29-1 to TRBJ1-3, with D perhaps TRBD1 (5 bases). Germline values: CDR1 SQVTM, CDR2 ANQGSEA. This CDR3 contains 13 residues. The V end was cut by 7 bases, the J end by 1 base, with 11 bases between. The CDR3 loop reads CSGVRESGNTIYF. The CDR3 bases are TGCAGCGGAGTCAGGGAATCTGGAAACACCATATATTTT.

The gene calls are TRBV6-5 and TRBJ1-5; D uncertain. Germline assignment: CDR1 MNHEY and CDR2 SVGAGI. The germline V and J ends were trimmed by 11 bases and 0 bases, with 14 bases remaining between them. This CDR3 has 14 amino acids. The CDR3 reads CAVGSDYSNQPQHF. The CDR3 DNA reads as TGTGCCGTCGGGTCGGATTATAGCAATCAGCCCCAGCATTTT.

The chain is built from TRBV2 and TRBJ2-1; 11 bases match TRBD2. The CDR3 is 16 residues long. The germline CDR1 and CDR2 sequences are SNHLY and FYNNEI. J gave up 2 bases and V 9 bases, and 9 bases lay outside the gene matches. DNA for the CDR3: TGTGCCAGACAAGGACTAGCGGGTCCACCCTACAATGAGCAGTTCTTC. Translation gives CARQGLAGPPYNEQFF.

This sequence joins TRBV4-1 and TRBJ2-6, with D perhaps matching TRBD1 (6 bases). This CDR3 spans 17 amino acids. Germline CDR1 MGHRA, CDR2 YSYEKL. V gave up 1 base and J gave up 0 bases, with 10 bases separating them. The CDR3 loop is CASSQANRASGANVLTF. The CDR3 DNA is TGCGCCAGCAGCCAAGCGAACAGGGCCTCTGGGGCCAACGTCCTGACTTTC.

This chain links TRBV20-1 with TRBJ1-1; D ambiguous. Trimming shortened V by 6 bases and J by 1 base, and 6 bases separated the two germline ends. This CDR3 has 11 amino acids. Germline CDR1 is DFQATT and CDR2 is SNEGSKA (reference sequence). The CDR3 bases are TGCAGTGCGCCACCGAACACTGAAGCTTTCTTT. This sequence encodes CSAPPNTEAFF.

The chain joins TRBV12-3 or TRBV12-4 to TRBJ2-3; no clear D. V lost 8 bases to trimming and J lost 2 bases, with 8 bases between them. The CDR3 covers 12 residues. The CDR3 DNA sequence: TGTGCCAGCCGGTGGGCCACAGATACGCAGTATTTT. This gives the protein CASRWATDTQYF.

V usage is TRBV7-2 and J usage is TRBJ2-7, with TRBD2 matching over 12 bases. The CDR3 contains 15 residues. Unmatched junction bases numbered 7, after V lost 7 bases and J lost 3 bases. Germline V gene data show CDR1 as SGHTA and CDR2 as FQGNSA. This CDR3 is CASTETSGSYYEQYF. The CDR3, as DNA: TGTGCCAGCACCGAGACTAGCGGGAGTTACTACGAGCAGTACTTC.

CDR3 DNA: TGTGCCAGCAGTTACCCAACCGAGGCGAAGGGTTGGGGGTACTTC. It yields the protein CASSYPTEAKGWGYF. The chain couples TRBV6-5 to TRBJ2-7; D unresolved. Trimming took off 2 bases at V and 12 bases at J, with 23 bases between the two ends. In germline, CDR1 is MNHEY, CDR2 SVGAGI. The length of the CDR3 is 15 residues.

This clone has just a few counts. The rearrangement joins TRBV11-2 to TRBJ2-3; D unclear. Trimming took off 5 bases at V and 4 bases at J, with 7 bases between the two ends. Per germline, CDR1 SGHAT and CDR2 FQNNGV. CDR3 length: 12 residues. The CDR3 reads CASSREADTQYF. The CDR3 DNA reads TGTGCCAGCAGCAGAGAAGCAGATACGCAGTATTTT.

The chain combines TRBV12-3 or TRBV12-4 with TRBJ1-2; TRBD1 matches at 7 bases. The CDR3 spans 13 residues. Germline trimming cut 6 bases from V and 7 bases from J; bases unmatched to any gene: 8. The DNA for the CDR3 is TGTGCCAGCAGCCCCCAGGGGGGGTCTGGCTACACCTTC. It yields the protein CASSPQGGSGYTF.

The chain combines TRBV4-3 with TRBJ1-2; no firm D call. This CDR3 is 14 amino acids long. CDR1 and CDR2 (germline): LGHNA, YSLEER. Trimming removed 4 bases at V and 8 bases at J, with 17 bases between. The CDR3: CASSLHRGQGGYTF. CDR3 nucleotide sequence: TGCGCCAGCAGCCTTCATCGGGGTCAAGGAGGCTACACCTTC.

J is TRBJ2-1 and V is TRBV15; D ambiguous. Germline assignment: CDR1 LNHNV and CDR2 YYDKDF (reference sequence). V was pared by 1 base and J by 2 bases, with 12 bases between. This CDR3 has 16 amino acids. As DNA, the CDR3 is TGTGCCACCAGCAGAGGGACGGACGGAGCCTACAATGAGCAGTTCTTC. Protein sequence: CATSRGTDGAYNEQFF. The variable domain in full, completed from reference TRBV15 and TRBJ2-1, reads DAMVIQNPRYQVTQFGKPVTLSCSQTLNHNVMYWYQQKSSQAPKLLFHYYDKDFNNEADTPDNFQSRRPNTSFCFLDIRSPGLGDTAMYLCATSRGTDGAYNEQFFGPGTRLTVL.

The J gene is TRBJ1-1, the V gene TRBV7-8; D is ambiguous. CDR1 and CDR2 (germline): SGHVS, FQNEAQ. The length of the CDR3 is 15 residues. V lost 4 bases to trimming and J lost 4 bases, with 16 bases between them. The CDR3 loop is CASSSYVGGSTEAFF. Here the CDR3 DNA reads TGTGCCAGCAGCTCCTACGTCGGAGGGTCCACTGAAGCTTTCTTT.

V gene TRBV5-4 combines with J gene TRBJ2-1; possibly TRBD1 for D (6 bases). CDR1 is SGHNT, CDR2 YYREEE, per germline (reference sequence). V was pared by 2 bases and J by 10 bases, with 19 bases between. The CDR3 extends over 15 amino acids. CDR3 amino acids: CASSLPGQILSEQFF. In DNA form, the CDR3 reads TGTGCCAGCAGCTTACCGGGACAAATACTGTCCGAGCAGTTCTTC.

This clone was picked up one time. CDR3 DNA sequence: TGTGCCAGCAGATCGGCCTCCGAGGGGGCCGGGTATGGCTACACCTTC. Amino acids: CASRSASEGAGYGYTF. The chain joins TRBV28 to TRBJ1-2; 7 bases line up with TRBD1. Per the germline V gene, CDR1 is MDHEN and CDR2 is SYDVKM. The CDR3 totals 16 residues. V gave up 6 bases and J gave up 5 bases; unmatched junction bases: 15.

This clone appeared once. This sample also contains other DNA sequences that code for the same CDR3. The gene calls are TRBV28 and TRBJ1-1, with D perhaps matching TRBD1 (5 bases). The CDR3 totals 13 residues. Germline-derived CDR1 and CDR2 are MDHEN and SYDVKM. Trimming removed 5 bases at V and 1 base at J, with 8 bases between. The CDR3 nucleotides read TGTGCCAGCAGTCCAGGACAGAACACTGAAGCTTTCTTT. Its protein is CASSPGQNTEAFF.

The rearrangement uses TRBV10-3 and TRBJ2-7; 9 bases fit TRBD1. Germline V gene sequence: CDR1 ENHRY, CDR2 SYGVKD. J gave up 6 bases and V 10 bases, and 13 bases lay outside the gene matches. The CDR3 consists of 14 residues. Here the CDR3 reads CATVSRTGVLEQYF. As DNA, the CDR3 is TGTGCCACGGTCTCCCGGACAGGGGTTCTCGAGCAGTACTTC.

The V and J genes are TRBV2 and TRBJ1-2, with D unclear. Germline lookup yields CDR1 SNHLY and CDR2 FYNNEI. Trimming cost V 6 bases and J 2 bases, with 13 bases left between them. The CDR3 runs 14 residues. The CDR3 DNA sequence: TGTGCCAGCAGCGGAACGGTCTCAAACTATGGCTACACCTTC. Protein product: CASSGTVSNYGYTF.

This chain connects TRBV27 to TRBJ2-5; 7 bases map to TRBD2. V lost 8 bases, J lost 4 bases, and 10 bases stayed unmatched. This CDR3 spans 14 amino acids. CDR1 and CDR2 from the germline V gene are MNHEY and SMNVEV (reference sequence). The CDR3: CASGRGAPGETQYF. The CDR3 region has the DNA TGTGCCAGCGGGAGGGGCGCTCCTGGAGAGACCCAGTACTTC.

Notes on this clone: The same CDR3 also results from other DNA sequences found in this sample. The chain has TRBV10-3 and TRBJ2-1; 7 bases are shared with TRBD2. Germline trimming cut 7 bases from V and 0 bases from J; bases unmatched to any gene: 3. Per germline, CDR1 ENHRY and CDR2 SYGVKD. The CDR3 consists of 14 residues. CDR3 nucleotides: TGTGCCATCAATGGCGGGAGCTCCTACAATGAGCAGTTCTTC. It translates to CAINGGSSYNEQFF.

The chain uses TRBV5-1 and TRBJ2-3; 8 bases fit TRBD2. Trimming at V came to 4 bases and at J to 3 bases, leaving 4 bases not matched to a gene. The CDR3 is 14 amino acids. The V gene's germline CDR1 is SGHRS and CDR2 YFSETQ. In nucleotides, the CDR3 is TGCGCCAGCAGCCCGGGCGGGGGGACAGATACGCAGTATTTT. It specifies CASSPGGGTDTQYF.

V usage is TRBV25-1 and J usage is TRBJ1-1; D is perhaps TRBD1 (5 bases). V lost 1 base to trimming and J lost 10 bases, with 13 bases between them. Germline CDR1 reads MGHDK; CDR2 reads SYGVNS. The CDR3 spans 13 residues. The CDR3 nucleotides are TGTGCCAGCAGTGAATCGGGAGGGGCCTTAGCTTTCTTT. Translating it yields CASSESGGALAFF.

This chain joins TRBV27 and TRBJ2-1, with 11 bases that match TRBD2. The CDR3 runs 14 residues. The germline V gene has CDR1 MNHEY and CDR2 SMNVEV (reference sequence). J gave up 7 bases and V 7 bases, and 6 bases lay outside the gene matches. Here the CDR3 reads CASTFSGRENEQFF. As DNA, the CDR3 is TGTGCCAGCACCTTTAGCGGGAGGGAAAATGAGCAGTTCTTC.

The chain couples TRBV4-3 to TRBJ2-5; D call uncertain. Deletions cut 0 bases from V and 4 bases from J, with 9 bases between. The CDR3 is 14 amino acids. The V gene's germline CDR1 is LGHNA and CDR2 YSLEER. CDR3 nucleotide sequence: TGCGCCAGCAGCCAAGAAATTTACGGAGAGACCCAGTACTTC. The encoded protein is CASSQEIYGETQYF.

The gene calls are TRBV3-1 (or the pseudogene TRBV3-2) and TRBJ2-6; D is unclear. The CDR3 has 15 residues. Trimming removed 0 bases at V and 11 bases at J, with 14 bases between. Per the germline V gene, CDR1 is LGHDT and CDR2 is YNNKEL (reference sequence). This CDR3 reads CASSQDTTSSHVLTF. The CDR3, as DNA: TGTGCCAGCAGCCAAGATACAACGAGTTCTCACGTCCTGACTTTC.